These T cell receptor beta chains were read from a single sample in a study of blood T cell repertoires in COVID-19. Libraries were prepared by immunoSEQ multiplex PCR; TCRdb keeps only in-frame clonotypes and omits some of them. The sample has tens of thousands of clones, over 70% seen once. The sequencing input was peripheral blood. All receptors derive from a human donor in a cohort sampled during active COVID-19. Both conserved end residues are part of each CDR3. Each record gives: CDR3 protein, CDR3 DNA, J gene, clone size, V gene, D gene. A D gene is named only where the DNA matches it firmly. Clone size is shown for a subset of rows, as once, few, many or a class of expanded clone.

CDR3: CASSLNPPTSGYNEQFF
DNA: TGTGCCAGCAGCTTAAACCCCCCGACTAGCGGGTACAATGAGCAGTTCTTC
J: TRBJ2-1
size: NA
V: TRBV7-3
D: TRBD2

CDR3: CASSYETGGGTEAFF
DNA: TGCGCCAGCAGCTACGAGACAGGGGGAGGCACTGAAGCTTTCTTT
J: TRBJ1-1
size: NA
V: TRBV5-1
D: TRBD1

CDR3: CASSRAGGTDTQYF
DNA: TGTGCCAGCAGCCGCGCGGGGGGGACAGATACGCAGTATTTT
J: TRBJ2-3
size: few
V: TRBV5-4
D: TRBD2

CDR3: CASSLALSLNEQFF
DNA: TGCGCCAGCAGCTTGGCGCTATCCCTTAATGAGCAGTTCTTC
J: TRBJ2-1
size: NA
V: TRBV5-1
D: NA

CDR3: CASSQEAASYNEQFF
DNA: TGCGCCAGCAGCCAAGAGGCGGCCTCCTACAATGAGCAGTTCTTC
J: TRBJ2-1
size: few
V: TRBV4-3
D: NA

CDR3: CASSPPAGQGVGAFF
DNA: TGTGCCAGTAGCCCCCCCGCGGGGCAGGGAGTGGGAGCTTTCTTT
J: TRBJ1-1
size: NA
V: TRBV19
D: NA

CDR3: CASSEEGRGFVADLGNEQFF
DNA: TGTGCCAGCAGTGAAGAAGGGAGGGGATTTGTAGCGGACCTAGGGAATGAGCAGTTCTTC
J: TRBJ2-1
size: NA
V: TRBV6-1
D: TRBD2

CDR3: CASSLAPGLAGRPSSTDTQYF
DNA: TGTGCCAGCAGCTTAGCACCGGGGCTAGCGGGACGACCTTCTAGCACAGATACGCAGTATTTT
J: TRBJ2-3
size: NA
V: TRBV7-2
D: TRBD2

CDR3: CASSPPTSRMYTQYF
DNA: TGTGCCAGCTCACCCCCGACTAGCAGGATGTATACGCAGTATTTT
J: TRBJ2-3
size: NA
V: TRBV18
D: TRBD2

CDR3: CATVAVANEKLFF
DNA: TGTGCCACCGTTGCGGTAGCTAATGAAAAACTGTTTTTT
J: TRBJ1-4
size: NA
V: TRBV19
D: NA

CDR3: CASKVGQGAYGYTF
DNA: TGTGCCAGCAAGGTGGGACAGGGGGCATATGGCTACACCTTC
J: TRBJ1-2
size: NA
V: TRBV5-6
D: TRBD1

CDR3: CASSTLAGGFSYEQYF
DNA: TGTGCCAGCAGCACCCTAGCGGGGGGCTTCAGCTACGAGCAGTACTTC
J: TRBJ2-7
size: NA
V: TRBV5-6
D: TRBD2

CDR3: CASSRASSPIRGEEQFF
DNA: TGTGCCAGCTCCCGTGCCTCTAGCCCCATTCGCGGGGAGGAGCAGTTCTTC
J: TRBJ2-1
size: once
V: TRBV27
D: NA

CDR3: CASSIGRTGENYGYTF
DNA: TGTGCCAGTAGTATTGGTCGGACAGGGGAAAACTATGGCTACACCTTC
J: TRBJ1-2
size: NA
V: TRBV19
D: TRBD1

CDR3: CAWSVHGGGELFF
DNA: TGTGCCTGGAGTGTACACGGAGGCGGGGAGCTGTTTTTT
J: TRBJ2-2
size: few
V: TRBV30
D: NA

CDR3: CATPHSLGGNYGYTF
DNA: TGTGCAACCCCCCACAGCTTGGGTGGGAACTATGGCTACACCTTC
J: TRBJ1-2
size: NA
V: TRBV6-5
D: NA

CDR3: CASKVGGGNQPQHF
DNA: TGTGCCAGCAAAGTAGGGGGTGGCAATCAGCCCCAGCATTTT
J: TRBJ1-5
size: once
V: TRBV6-5
D: NA

CDR3: CASSESSGGSGNTIYF
DNA: TGTGCCAGCAGCGAGAGTTCAGGGGGCTCTGGAAACACCATATATTTT
J: TRBJ1-3
size: NA
V: TRBV28
D: TRBD1

CDR3: CASSQDLGGQAKSYTF
DNA: TGCGCCAGCAGCCAAGATCTCGGGGGGCAAGCGAAGAGTTACACCTTC
J: TRBJ1-2
size: NA
V: TRBV4-3
D: NA

CDR3: CASSLGGPLGETQYF
DNA: TGTGCCAGCAGCTTAGGGGGGCCCTTAGGGGAGACCCAGTACTTC
J: TRBJ2-5
size: NA
V: TRBV11-3
D: NA

CDR3: CASSLLAGGTDTQYF
DNA: TGTGCCAGCAGCTTATTAGCGGGGGGCACAGATACGCAGTATTTT
J: TRBJ2-3
size: NA
V: TRBV7-8
D: TRBD2

CDR3: CASRPTGGGNSNQPQHF
DNA: TGTGCCAGCAGGCCGACAGGGGGCGGGAATAGCAATCAGCCCCAGCATTTT
J: TRBJ1-5
size: NA
V: TRBV27
D: TRBD1

CDR3: CASSQAVRTSGSPPEQFF
DNA: TGCGCCAGCAGCCAAGCCGTCCGGACTAGCGGGAGTCCCCCTGAGCAGTTCTTC
J: TRBJ2-1
size: few
V: TRBV4-1
D: TRBD2

CDR3: CASSSQGVGELFF
DNA: TGTGCCAGCAGCTCCCAGGGCGTCGGGGAGCTGTTTTTT
J: TRBJ2-2
size: NA
V: TRBV7-2
D: NA

CDR3: CASSTRTGFNQPQHF
DNA: TGTGCCAGCAGCACACGGACAGGGTTCAATCAGCCCCAGCATTTT
J: TRBJ1-5
size: few
V: TRBV7-8
D: TRBD1

CDR3: CASSARGNEQFF
DNA: TGTGCCAGCAGCGCTCGGGGGAATGAGCAGTTCTTC
J: TRBJ2-1
size: NA
V: TRBV21-1
D: NA

CDR3: CASSGPGTSGRSGIQYF
DNA: TGTGCCAGCAGTGGCCCGGGGACTAGCGGGAGGAGTGGGATCCAGTACTTC
J: TRBJ2-5
size: NA
V: TRBV2
D: TRBD2

CDR3: CATSAGYNDEKLFF
DNA: TGTGCCACCAGCGCAGGGTATAATGATGAAAAACTGTTTTTT
J: TRBJ1-4
size: NA
V: TRBV15
D: NA

CDR3: CASSPGQGAGELFF
DNA: TGTGCCAGCAGTCCGGGACAAGGGGCCGGGGAGCTGTTTTTT
J: TRBJ2-2
size: NA
V: TRBV6-4
D: NA

CDR3: CASSQSLSGLMNTEAFF
DNA: TGCGCCAGCAGTCAATCCTTGTCTGGGCTGATGAACACTGAAGCTTTCTTT
J: TRBJ1-1
size: once
V: TRBV23-1
D: NA

CDR3: CASSGTSAGTQYF
DNA: TGTGCCAGCAGCGGGACATCGGCCGGGACCCAGTACTTC
J: TRBJ2-5
size: NA
V: TRBV28
D: NA

CDR3: CASSQEPYGGEQETQYF
DNA: TGTGCCAGCAGCCAAGAACCTTACGGGGGAGAACAAGAGACCCAGTACTTC
J: TRBJ2-5
size: NA
V: TRBV3-1/TRBV3-2
D: NA

CDR3: CATSDSTGTGLGGYTF
DNA: TGTGCCACCAGTGATAGTACCGGGACAGGGCTGGGTGGCTACACCTTC
J: TRBJ1-2
size: NA
V: TRBV24-1
D: TRBD1

CDR3: CAWTELNEQFF
DNA: TGTGCCTGGACAGAATTGAATGAGCAGTTCTTC
J: TRBJ2-1
size: NA
V: TRBV30
D: NA

CDR3: CASSPRRGWDTESEKLFF
DNA: TGTGCCAGCAGCCCGCGTCGGGGTTGGGATACCGAGAGTGAAAAACTGTTTTTT
J: TRBJ1-4
size: NA
V: TRBV7-9
D: NA

CDR3: CASSIGLDSYNEQFF
DNA: TGTGCCAGTAGTATAGGGCTAGACTCCTACAATGAGCAGTTCTTC
J: TRBJ2-1
size: NA
V: TRBV19
D: NA

CDR3: CASSLRDSFTDTQYF
DNA: TGTGCCAGCAGCTTAAGGGACAGTTTCACAGATACGCAGTATTTT
J: TRBJ2-3
size: NA
V: TRBV7-9
D: TRBD1

CDR3: CASSLGHSGNTIYF
DNA: TGTGCCAGCAGCTTAGGGCACTCTGGAAACACCATATATTTT
J: TRBJ1-3
size: many
V: TRBV7-9
D: NA

CDR3: CASSERTQSSSTEAFF
DNA: TGTGCCAGCAGTGAACGGACTCAAAGCTCTAGCACTGAAGCTTTCTTT
J: TRBJ1-1
size: NA
V: TRBV6-1
D: NA

CDR3: CASSQVAGVPGETQYF
DNA: TGTGCCAGCAGCCAAGTTGCGGGCGTTCCGGGAGAGACCCAGTACTTC
J: TRBJ2-5
size: NA
V: TRBV14
D: NA

CDR3: CAWSPDRDQPQHF
DNA: TGTGCCTGGAGCCCCGACAGGGATCAGCCCCAGCATTTT
J: TRBJ1-5
size: NA
V: TRBV30
D: TRBD1

CDR3: CASSLGAPSDTQYF
DNA: TGTGCCAGCAGCTTAGGGGCCCCGTCAGATACGCAGTATTTT
J: TRBJ2-3
size: once
V: TRBV7-9
D: NA

CDR3: CASSRGQGNYGYTF
DNA: TGTGCCAGTAGTAGGGGACAGGGGAACTATGGCTACACCTTC
J: TRBJ1-2
size: NA
V: TRBV19
D: TRBD1

CDR3: CASSPSLAGTYNEQFF
DNA: TGTGCCAGTAGTCCGAGCCTAGCGGGAACCTACAATGAGCAGTTCTTC
J: TRBJ2-1
size: NA
V: TRBV19
D: TRBD2

CDR3: CASRGTGGSAAFF
DNA: TGTGCCAGCAGGGGGACAGGGGGAAGTGCGGCTTTCTTT
J: TRBJ1-1
size: once
V: TRBV28
D: TRBD1

CDR3: CSVSQGPGNTDTQYF
DNA: TGCAGCGTGTCCCAAGGTCCGGGAAACACAGATACGCAGTATTTT
J: TRBJ2-3
size: NA
V: TRBV29-1
D: NA

CDR3: CASSPRGSGHNEQFF
DNA: TGTGCCAGCAGTCCCAGGGGATCGGGGCACAATGAGCAGTTCTTC
J: TRBJ2-1
size: NA
V: TRBV27
D: NA

CDR3: CASSPQGTNYGYTF
DNA: TGCGCCAGCAGTCCACAGGGGACTAACTATGGCTACACCTTC
J: TRBJ1-2
size: NA
V: TRBV5-1
D: TRBD1

CDR3: CASSLRYTEAFF
DNA: TGTGCCAGCAGCTTACGGTACACTGAAGCTTTCTTT
J: TRBJ1-1
size: NA
V: TRBV11-1
D: NA

CDR3: CASSPRTSGEQFF
DNA: TGTGCCAGCAGCCCGCGGACTAGCGGTGAGCAGTTCTTC
J: TRBJ2-1
size: NA
V: TRBV7-2
D: TRBD2

CDR3: CASSPPLTGIPNYGYTF
DNA: TGTGCCAGCTCACCACCACTAACAGGGATTCCTAACTATGGCTACACCTTC
J: TRBJ1-2
size: NA
V: TRBV18
D: NA

CDR3: CASSLQGGSSYNEQFF
DNA: TGTGCCAGCAGCTTACAAGGCGGGAGCTCCTACAATGAGCAGTTCTTC
J: TRBJ2-1
size: NA
V: TRBV7-3
D: TRBD2

CDR3: CASSATSGVETQYF
DNA: TGTGCCAGCAGCGCGACTAGCGGGGTGGAGACCCAGTACTTC
J: TRBJ2-5
size: once
V: TRBV9
D: TRBD2

CDR3: CASSLSTSGEGEQYF
DNA: TGTGCCAGCAGTTTATCCACTAGCGGGGAAGGGGAGCAGTACTTC
J: TRBJ2-7
size: NA
V: TRBV28
D: TRBD2

CDR3: CASSFQTSGGDTQYF
DNA: TGTGCCAGCTCATTTCAGACTAGCGGGGGAGATACGCAGTATTTT
J: TRBJ2-3
size: NA
V: TRBV18
D: TRBD2

CDR3: CASSHNQRTELNTEAFF
DNA: TGTGCCAGCTCACACAACCAGAGGACAGAGCTGAACACTGAAGCTTTCTTT
J: TRBJ1-1
size: NA
V: TRBV18
D: NA

CDR3: CASSQDRVGNIQYF
DNA: TGCGCCAGCAGCCAAGACAGGGTGGGAAACATTCAGTACTTC
J: TRBJ2-4
size: NA
V: TRBV4-3
D: NA

CDR3: CASSPWGGRGTEAFF
DNA: TGTGCCAGCTCACCTTGGGGGGGCAGGGGCACTGAAGCTTTCTTT
J: TRBJ1-1
size: once
V: TRBV18
D: NA

CDR3: CASSVVQGGSTDTQYF
DNA: TGTGCCAGCAGCGTAGTACAGGGGGGGAGCACAGATACGCAGTATTTT
J: TRBJ2-3
size: NA
V: TRBV9
D: NA